This T cell receptor beta chain was sequenced in a study of CD8+CD57+ T cells in acquired aplastic anemia. V lost 5 bases, J lost 10 bases, and 7 bases stayed unmatched. There are 14 residues in the CDR3. Germline loops: CDR1 LNHDA, CDR2 SQIVND (reference sequence). All patients picked for sequencing had shown, by flow cytometry, an expansion of CD8+CD57+ cells. The study profiled TCR beta VDJ and CDR3 using genomic DNA as template. TCRdb ran MiXCR on the reads and lists one entry per CDR3 protein. The data hold about 290,000 distinct CDR3 sequences, with approximately 57% observed a single time. Sequenced sample: sorted CD4+, CD8+, or CD8+CD57+ T cells (not recorded which) from PBMCs. This sequence joins TRBV19 and TRBJ1-5; TRBD1 matches at 11 bases. The TCR was taken from a human donor with aplastic anemia. The DNA for the CDR3 is TGTGCCAGTAGTCTCGGACAGGGGGCGGAACCCCAGCATTTT. Translation: CASSLGQGAEPQHF.